The rows below give T cell receptor beta chains drawn from one sample of a study of CD8+CD57+ T cells in acquired aplastic anemia. TCRdb redid the calling of the reads with MiXCR, one entry per CDR3 protein. The repertoire holds more than 45,000 distinct CDR3 sequences, with 55% to 70% as singletons. Sequenced sample: sorted CD4+, CD8+, or CD8+CD57+ T cells (not recorded which) from PBMCs. These receptors were collected from a human donor with aplastic anemia. CDR3s include the opening cysteine and the closing phenylalanine or tryptophan. The D gene is left open where the match is weak. Rows may omit the clone size; those that give it use once, few, many or a size class.

TRBV6-2/TRBV6-3	TRBJ1-5	.	many	TGTGCCAGCAGTTACCCCCCAGGCAATCAGCCCCAGCATTTT	CASSYPPGNQPQHF
TRBV29-1	TRBJ1-1	.	.	TGCAGCGTAGGGGACACTGAAGCTTTCTTC	CSVGDTEAFF
TRBV20-1	TRBJ1-5	.	.	TGCAGTGCTAGGGCAAGGAGGAGCAATCAGCCCCAGCATTTT	CSARARRSNQPQHF
TRBV10-3	TRBJ2-1	.	.	TGTGCCATCAGTGAGTCTTTTGCGAACAATGAGCAGTTCTTC	CAISESFANNEQFF
TRBV11-2	TRBJ2-1	.	many	TGTGCCAGCAGCGGCCGGGGGCGGGGGAGGGATGAGCAGTTCTTC	CASSGRGRGRDEQFF
TRBV10-2	TRBJ1-2	.	.	TGCGCCAGCAGTGGGTCAGGGGAAAACTATGGCTACACCTTC	CASSGSGENYGYTF
TRBV9	TRBJ2-1	TRBD2	.	TGTGCCAGCAGCCCGCGGGGGGTCCAGAGCTTGAGCTCCTACAATGAGCAGTTCTTC	CASSPRGVQSLSSYNEQFF
TRBV12-5	TRBJ2-7	.	.	TGTGCTAGTGGTTTGCGGGGGCACTACGAGCAGTACTTC	CASGLRGHYEQYF
TRBV29-1	TRBJ1-1	.	.	TGCAGCGTTGAGGGGGGTTCTGGGTACACTGAAGCTTTCTTT	CSVEGGSGYTEAFF
TRBV2	TRBJ1-2	TRBD1	.	TGTGCCAGCAGTGTGACAGGGACTAACTATGGCTACACCTTC	CASSVTGTNYGYTF
TRBV10-3	TRBJ1-2	.	.	TGTGCCATCAGGGAGGACAGCCACTTCTATGGCTACACCTTC	CAIREDSHFYGYTF
TRBV25-1	TRBJ1-2	TRBD1	.	TGTGCCAGCAGTGAATACGGACAGGGATATCGCCACACCTTC	CASSEYGQGYRHTF
TRBV4-3	TRBJ2-3	.	few	TGCGCCAGCAGCCAAGACGGTCCGGATACGCAGTATTTT	CASSQDGPDTQYF
TRBV7-8	TRBJ1-2	.	.	TGTGCCAGCAGCTCGGACGTGTTCTATGGCTACACCTTC	CASSSDVFYGYTF
TRBV10-3	TRBJ2-7	.	.	TGTGCCATCAGTGGTGAAAGGGCCGAGCAGTACTTC	CAISGERAEQYF
TRBV7-3	TRBJ2-3	.	.	TGTGCCAGCAGCTTAACGGGGCGCCCGGGGGCCTTCCTCACAGATACGCAGTATTTT	CASSLTGRPGAFLTDTQYF
TRBV5-5	TRBJ2-3	.	.	TGTGCCAGCCTCTCCGGGGAGTCTAAAGATACGCAGTATTTT	CASLSGESKDTQYF
TRBV19	TRBJ2-5	.	.	TGTGCCAGTAGTAAGGGGCTGGGGGAGACCCAGTACTTC	CASSKGLGETQYF
TRBV2	TRBJ2-7	.	medium-sized	TGTGCCAGCAGGGGGGACAAACGGGAGCAGTACTTC	CASRGDKREQYF
TRBV10-3	TRBJ1-2	.	.	TGTGCCATCAGTGATGGCGACCCCGGGGGCTACACCTTC	CAISDGDPGGYTF
TRBV5-6	TRBJ1-3	.	.	TGTGCCAGCAGCTTGGAGACGAACACCATATATTTT	CASSLETNTIYF
TRBV19	TRBJ1-1	.	many	TGTGCCAGTAGTGTATCGGTAACTTGGGGCACTGAAGCTTTCTTT	CASSVSVTWGTEAFF
TRBV5-6	TRBJ1-2	.	many	TGTGCCAGCAGTGATGTTGGAGGCATCGCCTATGGCTACACCTTC	CASSDVGGIAYGYTF
TRBV19	TRBJ2-3	.	.	TGTGCCAGTCGGCTGGGCAGGTTGTTAGACGGCACAGATACGCAGTATTTT	CASRLGRLLDGTDTQYF
TRBV7-2	TRBJ1-2	.	.	TGTGCCAGCAGCTTAGCGGCCCCGGGGAACTATGGCTACACCTTC	CASSLAAPGNYGYTF
TRBV7-9	TRBJ2-5	.	.	TGTGCCAGCAGCTTAATACTGGAGACCCAGTACTTC	CASSLILETQYF
TRBV10-2	TRBJ2-7	TRBD2	.	TGCGCCAGCAAGGCTAGCGGGAGGACGGCCGAGCAGTACTTC	CASKASGRTAEQYF
TRBV2	TRBJ2-1	TRBD2	.	TGTGCCAGCAGCGTTAGCGGGAGCCATGAGCAGTTCTTC	CASSVSGSHEQFF
TRBV24-1	TRBJ2-7	.	.	TGTGCCACCAGTGATTTGGCAAGCAGCCAAGATCACACTGACTACGAGCAGTACTTC	CATSDLASSQDHTDYEQYF
TRBV7-8	TRBJ2-3	TRBD1	.	TGTGCCAGCAGTAATAGCCGCGGGACAGGTGGCACAGATACGCAGTATTTT	CASSNSRGTGGTDTQYF
TRBV14	TRBJ2-1	TRBD2	.	TGTGCCAGCGCTCTAGCGGGGGGGCCCCATGAGCAGTTCTTC	CASALAGGPHEQFF
TRBV10-3	TRBJ2-1	.	few	TGTGCCATCGGGGCCGGGGCTGAGCAGTTCTTC	CAIGAGAEQFF
TRBV5-5	TRBJ2-5	TRBD1	.	TGTGCCAGCAGCATCCCCAGGGGGCCGAGGGAGACCCAGTACTTC	CASSIPRGPRETQYF
TRBV6-2/TRBV6-3	TRBJ2-1	.	many	TGTGCCAGCAGTTACTCGAGGGATGAGCAGTTCTTC	CASSYSRDEQFF
TRBV19	TRBJ1-1	.	.	TGTGCCAGTAGTATAACGGGGCGCACTGAAGCTTTCTTT	CASSITGRTEAFF
TRBV19	TRBJ1-5	TRBD1	many	TGTGCCAGTACCATGGGACAGGGGGCTAATCAGCCCCAGCATTTT	CASTMGQGANQPQHF
TRBV2	TRBJ1-2	.	.	TGTGCCAGCAGTGATGGAGGGGCTGGGTACGGCTACACCTTC	CASSDGGAGYGYTF
TRBV9	TRBJ1-2	TRBD1	.	TGTGCCAGCAGCGCGCCCACAGGGGATGGCTATGGCTACACCTTC	CASSAPTGDGYGYTF
TRBV9	TRBJ1-6	TRBD1	few	TGTGCCAGCACCACGGACAGGGTTAATTCACCCCTCCACTTT	CASTTDRVNSPLHF
TRBV7-3	TRBJ2-1	TRBD2	.	TGTGCCAGCAGCTTAGGACTAGACAATGAGCAGTTCTTC	CASSLGLDNEQFF
TRBV25-1	TRBJ2-7	.	.	TGTGCCAGCAGTTCAGTTCGACTAGGAGGCGAGCAGTACTTC	CASSSVRLGGEQYF
TRBV10-3	TRBJ1-2	.	.	TGTGCCATCACTGCAGGCGGGGCCTATGGCTACACCTTC	CAITAGGAYGYTF
TRBV2	TRBJ1-2	.	.	TGTGCAGTAAGAGGTGGAGGGGGCTACACCTTC	CAVRGGGGYTF